The rows below give T cell receptor beta chains drawn from one sample of a study of neurological immune-mediated disorders. TCRdb passed the 5' RACE reads through MiXCR, listing each CDR3 protein once. The data contain roughly 50,000 distinct CDR3 sequences, 3.5% to 5% of them singletons. The sequencing sample was made of PBMCs. Receptor source: a woman aged 55-69 years with multiple sclerosis. Both conserved end residues are part of each CDR3. The order of the fields is clone size, V gene, J gene, D gene, CDR3 protein, CDR3 DNA. D genes are given only for firm matches. Some rows mark clone size as missing; the rest say once, few, many or name a class of expanded clone.

size: -
V: TRBV4-2
J: TRBJ2-5
D: -
CDR3: CASSQDDQGETQYF
DNA: TGTGCCAGCAGCCAAGATGATCAGGGAGAGACCCAGTACTTC

size: few
V: TRBV6-6
J: TRBJ1-6
D: -
CDR3: CASSRRDSYNSPLNF
DNA: TGTGCCAGCAGTCGGAGGGACTCCTATAATTCACCCCTCAACTTT

size: many
V: TRBV6-5
J: TRBJ2-2
D: -
CDR3: CASRAGTANTGELFF
DNA: TGTGCCAGCAGGGCCGGGACGGCGAACACCGGGGAGCTGTTTTTT

size: many
V: TRBV5-1
J: TRBJ2-1
D: TRBD2
CDR3: CASSLVAGGPSREQFF
DNA: TGCGCCAGCAGCTTGGTCGCGGGAGGGCCCTCTCGAGAGCAGTTCTTC

size: many
V: TRBV7-8
J: TRBJ2-3
D: -
CDR3: CASSLVTGTQYF
DNA: TGTGCCAGCAGCTTAGTGACGGGGACGCAGTATTTT

size: medium-sized
V: TRBV12-3/TRBV12-4
J: TRBJ1-5
D: -
CDR3: CASSLGQVQPQHF
DNA: TGTGCCAGCAGTTTAGGGCAGGTTCAGCCCCAGCATTTT

size: many
V: TRBV20-1
J: TRBJ2-1
D: -
CDR3: CSGTTPATYNEQFF
DNA: TGCAGTGGTACCACGCCAGCGACATACAATGAGCAGTTCTTC

size: many
V: TRBV10-3
J: TRBJ1-1
D: -
CDR3: CAISDGGDEAFF
DNA: TGTGCCATCAGTGATGGGGGGGATGAAGCTTTCTTT

size: many
V: TRBV4-3
J: TRBJ1-1
D: -
CDR3: CASSQNGPNTEAFF
DNA: TGCGCCAGCAGCCAAAATGGGCCGAACACTGAAGCTTTCTTT

size: few
V: TRBV30
J: TRBJ2-7
D: -
CDR3: CAGTFGSGSYEQYF
DNA: TGTGCCGGTACCTTTGGTTCAGGCTCCTACGAGCAGTACTTC

size: few
V: TRBV10-3
J: TRBJ2-1
D: TRBD2
CDR3: CASSPPQRELNEQFF
DNA: TGTGCCAGCAGCCCCCCCCAGCGGGAGTTGAATGAGCAGTTCTTC

size: many
V: TRBV20-1
J: TRBJ2-3
D: TRBD1
CDR3: CSAPPTGGSGDTQYF
DNA: TGCAGTGCCCCCCCCACAGGGGGCTCGGGAGATACGCAGTATTTT

size: many
V: TRBV14
J: TRBJ1-4
D: -
CDR3: CASSQGKMATNEKLFF
DNA: TGTGCCAGCAGCCAAGGGAAGATGGCTACTAATGAAAAACTGTTTTTT

size: many
V: TRBV20-1
J: TRBJ2-1
D: -
CDR3: CSARLGSEQFF
DNA: TGCAGTGCTAGATTGGGGAGCGAGCAGTTCTTC

size: few
V: TRBV20-1
J: TRBJ2-5
D: TRBD1
CDR3: CSATRTGWGETQYF
DNA: TGCAGTGCTACACGGACAGGGTGGGGGGAGACCCAGTACTTC

size: many
V: TRBV10-2
J: TRBJ1-2
D: -
CDR3: CASTAASTWGYTF
DNA: TGCGCCAGCACGGCAGCGTCGACATGGGGCTACACCTTC

size: many
V: TRBV10-3
J: TRBJ1-5
D: -
CDR3: CAISESGYDQPQHF
DNA: TGTGCCATCAGTGAGTCTGGGTATGACCAGCCCCAGCATTTT

size: many
V: TRBV29-1
J: TRBJ2-1
D: TRBD2
CDR3: CSVGTSGGAGEQFF
DNA: TGCAGCGTTGGAACTAGCGGGGGGGCGGGTGAGCAGTTCTTC

size: many
V: TRBV7-9
J: TRBJ1-4
D: -
CDR3: CASSLTTDGQLFF
DNA: TGTGCCAGCAGCTTAACGACAGACGGGCAACTGTTTTTT

size: many
V: TRBV3-1
J: TRBJ1-1
D: -
CDR3: CASSLRGNTEAFF
DNA: TGTGCCAGCAGCCTGAGGGGAAACACTGAAGCTTTCTTT

size: many
V: TRBV6-2/TRBV6-3
J: TRBJ1-5
D: TRBD1
CDR3: CASSPGGGQPQHF
DNA: TGTGCCAGCAGTCCAGGGGGAGGTCAGCCCCAGCATTTT

size: many
V: TRBV20-1
J: TRBJ1-1
D: -
CDR3: CSARTLGAFF
DNA: TGCAGTGCTAGGACCCTGGGGGCTTTCTTT

size: -
V: TRBV20-1
J: TRBJ2-3
D: TRBD2
CDR3: CSAGQRGLTDTQYF
DNA: TGCAGTGCTGGTCAGCGGGGCCTCACAGATACGCAGTATTTT

size: -
V: TRBV7-8
J: TRBJ2-3
D: -
CDR3: CASSLVPGGGRRDTQYF
DNA: TGTGCCAGCAGCTTAGTTCCGGGGGGCGGAAGGCGTGATACGCAGTATTTT

size: few
V: TRBV7-2
J: TRBJ2-1
D: TRBD2
CDR3: CASSLRGGLAGGEQFF
DNA: TGTGCCAGCAGCTTAAGGGGTGGACTAGCGGGTGGTGAGCAGTTCTTC

size: many
V: TRBV27
J: TRBJ2-2
D: -
CDR3: CASSLGGGELFF
DNA: TGTGCCAGCAGTTTAGGAGGCGGGGAGCTGTTTTTT

size: -
V: TRBV20-1
J: TRBJ2-7
D: -
CDR3: CSARVHGFGEQYF
DNA: TGCAGTGCTAGAGTTCATGGGTTCGGAGAGCAGTACTTC

size: few
V: TRBV10-1
J: TRBJ2-3
D: TRBD1
CDR3: CASSESAPGQGELGTDTQYF
DNA: TGCGCCAGCAGTGAGTCCGCCCCGGGACAGGGGGAGTTGGGCACAGATACGCAGTATTTT

size: many
V: TRBV5-1
J: TRBJ1-2
D: -
CDR3: CASSLETVSSGYTF
DNA: TGCGCCAGCAGCTTGGAGACAGTTTCCTCCGGCTACACCTTC